One and the same sample provided the 7 T cell receptor beta chains below, sequenced in a study of cytomegalovirus exposure and HLA in healthy donors. PCR used 60 Vbeta primers and 13 Jbeta primers. Measured with immunoSEQ multiplex PCR; TCRdb has only the in-frame clones, and not every one. Among 150,000 to 200,000 clones listed, around 74% were seen once. Material: PBMCs. The receptors originated from a female donor in good health and CMV-seronegative.

This clone was picked up a small number of times. V usage is TRBV9 and J usage is TRBJ2-1; TRBD2 might be the D (5 bases). The CDR3 is 14 residues long. Trimming took 7 bases from V and 3 from J, leaving 14 bases between them. Germline V gives CDR1 SGDLS, CDR2 YYNGEE. This CDR3 is CASSASLNYNEQFF. As DNA, the CDR3 is TGTGCCAGCTCTGCTAGCCTAAACTACAATGAGCAGTTCTTC.

The CDR3 sequence is CASSQWTANTGELFF. DNA of the CDR3: TGTGCCAGCAGTCAGTGGACTGCGAACACCGGGGAGCTGTTTTTT. The chain recombines TRBV28 with TRBJ2-2; possible D gene TRBD2, 5 bases. The CDR3 runs to 15 residues. V was shortened by 5 bases and J by 0 bases, with 10 bases between the two germline ends. CDR1 and CDR2 from the germline V gene are MDHEN and SYDVKM.

This sequence joins TRBV7-6 and TRBJ2-5, with 10 nucleotides matching TRBD1. V was clipped by 8 bases and J by 3 bases; unmatched bases: 6. Germline V lookup: CDR1 SGHVS, CDR2 FNYEAQ. CDR3 length: 14 residues. CDR3 in DNA: TGTGCCAGCGAGGGACAGGGGTGGGAAGAGACCCAGTACTTC. This sequence encodes CASEGQGWEETQYF.

The chain couples TRBV5-1 to TRBJ1-3; D is ambiguous. The CDR3 contains 14 residues. Germline loops: CDR1 SGHRS, CDR2 YFSETQ. The V end was cut by 1 base, the J end by 1 base, with 6 bases between. The CDR3 is CASSLSQSGNTIYF. The DNA for the CDR3 is TGCGCCAGCAGCTTGTCACAGTCTGGAAACACCATATATTTT. The full variable domain, completed using reference TRBV5-1 and TRBJ1-3, is KAGVTQTPRYLIKTRGQQVTLSCSPISGHRSVSWYQQTPGQGLQFLFEYFSETQRNKGNFPGRFSGRQFSNSRSEMNVSTLELGDSALYLCASSLSQSGNTIYFGEGSWLTVV.

The table lists this clone with a few counts. The chain links TRBV5-1 to TRBJ2-7, with D possibly being TRBD2 (6 bases). V shed 2 bases and J shed 2 bases, with 14 bases lying between them. CDR1 is SGHRS and CDR2 is YFSETQ in the germline V gene. The CDR3 is 15 amino acids. CDR3 DNA: TGCGCCAGCAGCTTAGGAGGGACCTCAGCCTACGAGCAGTACTTC. The encoded protein is CASSLGGTSAYEQYF.

J is TRBJ2-7 and V is TRBV11-2; the match to TRBD2 covers 14 bases. The CDR3 contains 15 residues. The V gene's germline CDR1 is SGHAT and CDR2 FQNNGV. The trim removed 4 bases at V and 4 bases at J, leaving 3 bases unmatched. For the CDR3, the DNA is TGTGCCAGCAGCTGGGGGACTAGCGGGAGTTACGAGCAGTACTTC. Translated, it gives CASSWGTSGSYEQYF.

This rearrangement joins TRBV28 to TRBJ1-2; 10 nucleotides line up with TRBD1. V gave up 6 bases and J gave up 5 bases; unmatched junction bases: 12. The CDR3 sequence is 16 residues long. From germline, CDR1 is MDHEN and CDR2 SYDVKM. CDR3 residues: CASSPTGTGASYGYTF. The DNA of the CDR3 is TGTGCCAGCAGCCCAACCGGGACAGGGGCTAGTTATGGCTACACCTTC.